This note documents a single T cell receptor beta chain sequence. Trimming removed 3 bases from V and 7 bases from J; junction bases left unmatched: 3. CDR1 is KGHSH, CDR2 LQKENI, per germline. This CDR3 region has 14 residues. The entry originates in a study of blood T cell repertoires in COVID-19. The data were produced by immunoSEQ multiplex PCR, yet TCRdb's version contains in-frame clones alone and is incomplete. The top ten clones hold approximately 1.6% of a sample with more than 110,000 clones, about four fifths of them seen once. The sequenced sample was PBMCs or T cells enriched from blood (not recorded which). J is TRBJ2-1 and V is TRBV18; TRBD1 aligns across 10 bases. The clonotype was recovered from a woman under 30 who had been exposed to COVID-19. The CDR3 loop is CASSPRTGGNEQFF. DNA of the CDR3: TGTGCCAGCTCACCCCGGACAGGGGGGAATGAGCAGTTCTTC. The complete variable domain, with remaining parts taken from reference TRBV18 and TRBJ2-1, reads NAGVMQNPRHLVRRRGQEARLRCSPMKGHSHVYWYRQLPEEGLKFMVYLQKENIIDESGMPKERFSAEFPKEGPSILRIQQVVRGDSAAYFCASSPRTGGNEQFFGPGTRLTVL.